This entry lists 5 T cell receptor beta chains sequenced from one sample in a study of PD-1 blockade in mismatch repair-deficient tumors. Sequencing was performed with immunoSEQ multiplex PCR; in TCRdb, only in-frame clones are kept and a portion is missing. The table lists roughly 37,000 clones, roughly 84% of them singletons. Material: PBMCs, obtained 38 to 40 weeks after starting pembrolizumab. The receptors were sampled from an adult with mismatch repair-deficient cancer.

This chain links TRBV5-1 with TRBJ2-3, with 8 bases identical to TRBD1. The CDR3 consists of 16 residues. Germline V CDR1 and CDR2: SGHRS, YFSETQ. Trimming at V came to 0 bases and at J to 5 bases, leaving 8 bases not matched to a gene. This CDR3 is CASSLGGGQGRDTQYF. The CDR3 DNA reads as TGCGCCAGCAGCTTGGGGGGCGGACAGGGCAGAGATACGCAGTATTTT.

This sequence joins TRBV6-4 and TRBJ2-7; 10 nucleotides line up with TRBD1. Germline CDR1 is MRHNA and CDR2 is SNTAGT. The CDR3 has 14 amino acids. V was clipped by 6 bases and J by 4 bases; unmatched bases: 6. CDR3 DNA: TGTGCCAGCAGAAGACAGGGGGCCTTTTACGAGCAGTACTTC. This codes for CASRRQGAFYEQYF.

In DNA, the CDR3 is TGTGCCAGCTGCCGGGACAGGGCCGATACGCAGTATTTT. As protein: CASCRDRADTQYF. V and J are TRBV2 and TRBJ2-3; TRBD1 matches 9 bases. CDR3 length: 13 residues. V trimming: 8 bases; J trimming: 6 bases; junction bases outside the gene matches: 6. CDR1 is SNHLY and CDR2 is FYNNEI in the germline V gene. Full variable domain (outside the CDR3, taken from reference TRBV2 and TRBJ2-3): EPEVTQTPSHQVTQMGQEVILRCVPISNHLYFYWYRQILGQKVEFLVSFYNNEISEKSEIFDDQFSVERPDGSNFTLKIRSTKLEDSAMYFCASCRDRADTQYFGPGTRLTVL.

This clone was observed a few times. The chain uses TRBV5-6 and TRBJ2-1; D is unresolved. In germline, CDR1 is SGHDT, CDR2 YYEEEE. This CDR3 comprises 13 residues. V lost 4 bases, J lost 4 bases, and 9 bases lay in between. The DNA for the CDR3 is TGTGCCAGCAGCGCTGACTTTTACAATGAGCAGTTCTTC. This translates into CASSADFYNEQFF.

The chain uses TRBV10-2 and TRBJ1-3; D is unresolved. V shed 6 bases and J shed 0 bases, with 6 bases lying between them. There are 13 residues in the CDR3. From germline, CDR1 is WSHSY and CDR2 SAAADI. This CDR3 is CASREHSGNTIYF. Here the CDR3 DNA reads TGCGCCAGCAGAGAGCACTCTGGAAACACCATATATTTT.